Below, one TCR beta chain is given with its context. The germline CDR1 and CDR2 sequences are LNHDA and SQIVND (reference sequence). Trimming left V 4 bases short and J 1 base short, with 7 bases between. The CDR3 length is 13 residues. Sequencing used immunoSEQ multiplex PCR; TCRdb keeps in-frame clones, though not all of them. The table records fewer than 90,000 clones, more than 65% of them present only once. The entry originates in a study of blood T cell repertoires in COVID-19. The chain couples TRBV19 to TRBJ1-1; weak D call: TRBD1 (5 bases). The sequence derives from a man in his 70s with COVID-19, enrolled during active disease. What was sequenced was peripheral blood. CDR3 sequence reads: CASSSQGNTEAFF. The CDR3 region has the DNA TGTGCCAGTAGTAGCCAGGGGAACACTGAAGCTTTCTTT.